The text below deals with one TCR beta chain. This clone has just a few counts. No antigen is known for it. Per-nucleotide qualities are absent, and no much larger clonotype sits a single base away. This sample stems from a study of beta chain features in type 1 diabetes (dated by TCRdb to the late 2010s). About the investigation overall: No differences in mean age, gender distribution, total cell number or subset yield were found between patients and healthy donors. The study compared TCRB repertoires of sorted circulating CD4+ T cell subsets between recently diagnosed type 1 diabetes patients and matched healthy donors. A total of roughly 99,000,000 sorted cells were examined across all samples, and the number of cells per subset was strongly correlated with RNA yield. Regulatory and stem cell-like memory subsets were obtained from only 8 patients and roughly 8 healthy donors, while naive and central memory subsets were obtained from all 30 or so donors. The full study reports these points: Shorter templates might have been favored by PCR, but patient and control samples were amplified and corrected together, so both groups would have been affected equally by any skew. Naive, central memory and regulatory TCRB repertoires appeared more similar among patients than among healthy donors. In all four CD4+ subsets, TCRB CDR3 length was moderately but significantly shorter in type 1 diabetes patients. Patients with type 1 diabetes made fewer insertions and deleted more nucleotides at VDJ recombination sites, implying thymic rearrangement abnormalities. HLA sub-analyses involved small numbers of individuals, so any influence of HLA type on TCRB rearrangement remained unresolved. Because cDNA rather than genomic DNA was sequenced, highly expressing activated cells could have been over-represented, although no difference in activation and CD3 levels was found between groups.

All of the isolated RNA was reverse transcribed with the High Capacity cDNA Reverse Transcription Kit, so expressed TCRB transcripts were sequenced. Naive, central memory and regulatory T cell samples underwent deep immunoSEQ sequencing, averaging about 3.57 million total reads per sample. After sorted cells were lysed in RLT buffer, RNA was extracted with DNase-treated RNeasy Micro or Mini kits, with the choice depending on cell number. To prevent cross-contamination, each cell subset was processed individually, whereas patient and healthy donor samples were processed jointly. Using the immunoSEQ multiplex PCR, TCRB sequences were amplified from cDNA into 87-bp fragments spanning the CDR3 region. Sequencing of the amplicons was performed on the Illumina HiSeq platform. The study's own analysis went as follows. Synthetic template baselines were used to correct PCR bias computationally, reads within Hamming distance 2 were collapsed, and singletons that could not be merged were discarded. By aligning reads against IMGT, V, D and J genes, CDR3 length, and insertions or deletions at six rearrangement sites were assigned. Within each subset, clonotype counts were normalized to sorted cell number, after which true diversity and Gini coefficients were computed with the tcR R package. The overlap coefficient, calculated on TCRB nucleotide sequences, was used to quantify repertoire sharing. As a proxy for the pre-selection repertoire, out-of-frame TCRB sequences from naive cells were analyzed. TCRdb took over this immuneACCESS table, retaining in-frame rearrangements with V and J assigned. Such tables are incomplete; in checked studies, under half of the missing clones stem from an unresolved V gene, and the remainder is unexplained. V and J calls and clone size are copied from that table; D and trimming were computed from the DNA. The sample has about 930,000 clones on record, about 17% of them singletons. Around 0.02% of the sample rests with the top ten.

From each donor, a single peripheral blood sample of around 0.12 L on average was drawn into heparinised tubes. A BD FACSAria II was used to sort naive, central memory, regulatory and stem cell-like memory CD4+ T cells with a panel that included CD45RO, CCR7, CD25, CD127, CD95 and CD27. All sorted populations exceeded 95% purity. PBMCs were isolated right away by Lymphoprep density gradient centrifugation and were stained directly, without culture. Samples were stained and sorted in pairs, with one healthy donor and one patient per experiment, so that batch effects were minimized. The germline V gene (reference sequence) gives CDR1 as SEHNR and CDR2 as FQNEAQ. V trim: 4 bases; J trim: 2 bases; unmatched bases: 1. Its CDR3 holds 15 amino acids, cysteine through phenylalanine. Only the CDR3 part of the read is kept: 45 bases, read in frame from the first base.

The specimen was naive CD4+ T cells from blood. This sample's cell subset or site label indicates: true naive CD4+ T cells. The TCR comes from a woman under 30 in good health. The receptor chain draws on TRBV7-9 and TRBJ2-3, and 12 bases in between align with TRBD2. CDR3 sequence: CASSSSGRATDTQYF. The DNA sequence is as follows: TGTGCCAGCAGCTCTAGCGGGAGGGCCACAGATACGCAGTATTTT. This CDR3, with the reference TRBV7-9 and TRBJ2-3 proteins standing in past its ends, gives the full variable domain DTGVSQNPRHKITKRGQNVTFRCDPISEHNRLYWYRQTLGQGPEFLTYFQNEAQLEKSRLLSDRFSAERPKGSFSTLEIQRTEQGDSAMYLCASSSSGRATDTQYFGPGTRLTVL.